This TCR beta chain was profiled in a study of vaccination and CD4 T cells after COVID-19. Study in general: Two Hispanic individuals were among six male and four female convalescent patients. Typically, post-vaccine samples were obtained a median approximately 67 days after dose two, within a range of 14 to 241. Each control was exposed to a CEFX pool, an HIV-1 Nef pool, or no peptide at all.

Specified treatment: approximately nine-day PBMC culture with coronavirus spike peptide pools or control peptides (ViraFEST assay). V shed 5 bases and J 9 bases; nucleotides not matched to a gene: 10. This CDR3 is built from 14 residues. The germline CDR1 and CDR2 sequences are SGHVS and FQNEAQ. The Oncomine TCR Beta short-read assay was applied to DNA of cultured CD4+ T cells. TCRdb reprocessed the PCR reads via MiXCR and lists one record per CDR3 protein. The sample records more than 15,000 distinct CDR3 sequences, 29% being singletons. With respect to this clonotype: Antigen unknown. Possible read error: a much larger clone is one base away. This CDR3 is missing its conserved last phenylalanine or tryptophan, likely due to a read error.

This rearrangement joins TRBV7-8 to TRBJ2-1; TRBD1 matches at 7 bases. The clonotype comes from a human donor with COVID-19. Source material: cultured CD4+ T cells from blood. The CDR3 here is CASSRSDRETEQFL. CDR3 nucleotides: TGTGCCAGCAGCCGATCCGACAGGGAGACTGAGCAGTTCTTG.